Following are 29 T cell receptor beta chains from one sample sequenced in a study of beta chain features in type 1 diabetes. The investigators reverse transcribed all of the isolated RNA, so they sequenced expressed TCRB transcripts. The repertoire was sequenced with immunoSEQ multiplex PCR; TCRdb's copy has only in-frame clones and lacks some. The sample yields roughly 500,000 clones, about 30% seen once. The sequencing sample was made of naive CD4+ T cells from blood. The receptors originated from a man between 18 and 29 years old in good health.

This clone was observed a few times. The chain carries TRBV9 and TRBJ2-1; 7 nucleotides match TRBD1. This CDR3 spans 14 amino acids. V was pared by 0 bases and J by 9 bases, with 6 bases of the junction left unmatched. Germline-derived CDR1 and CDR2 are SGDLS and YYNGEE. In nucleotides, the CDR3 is TGTGCCAGCAGCGTAGAGGACAGGTACGGTGAGCAGTTCTTC. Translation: CASSVEDRYGEQFF. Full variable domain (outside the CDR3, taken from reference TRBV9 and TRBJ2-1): DSGVTQTPKHLITATGQRVTLRCSPRSGDLSVYWYQQSLDQGLQFLIQYYNGEERAKGNILERFSAQQFPDLHSELNLSSLELGDSALYFCASSVEDRYGEQFFGPGTRLTVL.

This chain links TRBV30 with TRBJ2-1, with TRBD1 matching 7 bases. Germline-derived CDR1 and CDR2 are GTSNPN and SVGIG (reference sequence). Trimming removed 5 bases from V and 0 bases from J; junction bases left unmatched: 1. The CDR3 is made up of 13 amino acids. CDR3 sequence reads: CAWDRDSYNEQFF. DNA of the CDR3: TGTGCCTGGGACAGGGACTCCTACAATGAGCAGTTCTTC. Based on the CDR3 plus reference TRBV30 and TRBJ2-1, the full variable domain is SQTIHQWPATLVQPVGSPLSLECTVEGTSNPNLYWYRQAAGRGLQLLFYSVGIGQISSEVPQNLSASRPQDRQFILSSKKLLLSDSGFYLCAWDRDSYNEQFFGPGTRLTVL.

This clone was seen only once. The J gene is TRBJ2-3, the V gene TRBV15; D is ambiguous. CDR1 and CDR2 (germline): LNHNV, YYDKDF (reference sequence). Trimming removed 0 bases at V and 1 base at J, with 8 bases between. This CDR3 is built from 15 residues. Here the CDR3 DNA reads TGTGCCACCAGCAGAGAAGCGCCTGGCACAGATACGCAGTATTTT. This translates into CATSREAPGTDTQYF.

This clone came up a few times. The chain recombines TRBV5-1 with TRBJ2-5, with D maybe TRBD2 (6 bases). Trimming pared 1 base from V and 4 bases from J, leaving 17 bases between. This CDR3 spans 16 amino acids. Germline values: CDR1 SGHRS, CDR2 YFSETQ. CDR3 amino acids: CASSLRLGGTGETQYF. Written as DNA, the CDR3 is TGCGCCAGCAGCTTGCGGCTAGGCGGGACCGGAGAGACCCAGTACTTC.

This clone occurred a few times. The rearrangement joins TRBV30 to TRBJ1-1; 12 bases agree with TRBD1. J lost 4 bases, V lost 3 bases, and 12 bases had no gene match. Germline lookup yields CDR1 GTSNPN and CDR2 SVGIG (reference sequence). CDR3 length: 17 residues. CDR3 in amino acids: CAWRGDRGPVVGTEAFF. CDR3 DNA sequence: TGTGCCTGGAGGGGGGACAGGGGGCCGGTTGTGGGCACTGAAGCTTTCTTT. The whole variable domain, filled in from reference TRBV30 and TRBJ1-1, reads SQTIHQWPATLVQPVGSPLSLECTVEGTSNPNLYWYRQAAGRGLQLLFYSVGIGQISSEVPQNLSASRPQDRQFILSSKKLLLSDSGFYLCAWRGDRGPVVGTEAFFGQGTRLTVV.

CDR3: CASSDWGVPEKLFF. The CDR3 nucleotides read TGTGCCAGCAGTGATTGGGGAGTCCCTGAAAAACTGTTTTTT. The V call is TRBV5-6, the J call TRBJ1-4; D is unclear. Per the germline V gene, CDR1 is SGHDT and CDR2 is YYEEEE. The ends were cut back, 5 bases at V and 7 bases at J, with 15 bases in the middle. CDR3 length: 14 residues.

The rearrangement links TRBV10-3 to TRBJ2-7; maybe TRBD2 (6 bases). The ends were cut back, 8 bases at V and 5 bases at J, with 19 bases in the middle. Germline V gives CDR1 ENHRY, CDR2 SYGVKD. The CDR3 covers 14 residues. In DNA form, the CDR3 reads TGTGCCATCGGGGGGAGTGGAGTTCCTAACGAGCAGTACTTC. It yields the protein CAIGGSGVPNEQYF.

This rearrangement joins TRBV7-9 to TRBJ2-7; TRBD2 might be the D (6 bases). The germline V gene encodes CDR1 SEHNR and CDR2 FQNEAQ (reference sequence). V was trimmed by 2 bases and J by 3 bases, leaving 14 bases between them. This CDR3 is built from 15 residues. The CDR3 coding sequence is TGTGCCAGCAGCTTATCTAGCGAGGGTCGCTACGAGCAGTACTTC. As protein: CASSLSSEGRYEQYF.

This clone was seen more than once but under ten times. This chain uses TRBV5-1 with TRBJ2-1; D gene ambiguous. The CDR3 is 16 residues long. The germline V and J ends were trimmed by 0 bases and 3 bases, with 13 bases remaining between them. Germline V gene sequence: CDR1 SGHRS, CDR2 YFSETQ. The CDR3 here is CASSLAALSNYNEQFF. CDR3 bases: TGCGCCAGCAGCTTGGCCGCTCTGTCAAACTACAATGAGCAGTTCTTC.

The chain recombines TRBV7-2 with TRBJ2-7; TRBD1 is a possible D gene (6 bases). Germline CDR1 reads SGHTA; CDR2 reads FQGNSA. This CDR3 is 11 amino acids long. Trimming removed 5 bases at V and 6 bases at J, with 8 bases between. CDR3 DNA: TGTGCCAGCAGCCCCAGGGGCGAGCAGTACTTC. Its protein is CASSPRGEQYF. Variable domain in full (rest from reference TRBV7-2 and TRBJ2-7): GAGVSQSPSNKVTEKGKDVELRCDPISGHTALYWYRQSLGQGLEFLIYFQGNSAPDKSGLPSDRFSAERTGGSVSTLTIQRTQQEDSAVYLCASSPRGEQYFGPGTRLTVT.

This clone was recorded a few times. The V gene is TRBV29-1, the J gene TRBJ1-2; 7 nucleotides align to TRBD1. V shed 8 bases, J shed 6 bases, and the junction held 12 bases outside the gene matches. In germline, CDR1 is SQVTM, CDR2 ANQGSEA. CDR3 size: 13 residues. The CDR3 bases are TGCAGCATCCGAAGGGGGCCTGAGAATGGCTACACCTTC. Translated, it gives CSIRRGPENGYTF.

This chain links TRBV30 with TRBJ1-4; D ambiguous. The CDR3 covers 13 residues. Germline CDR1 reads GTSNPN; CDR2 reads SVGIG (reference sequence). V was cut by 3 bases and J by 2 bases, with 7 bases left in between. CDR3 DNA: TGTGCCTGGAGAGGCAGCACTAATGAAAAACTGTTTTTT. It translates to CAWRGSTNEKLFF.

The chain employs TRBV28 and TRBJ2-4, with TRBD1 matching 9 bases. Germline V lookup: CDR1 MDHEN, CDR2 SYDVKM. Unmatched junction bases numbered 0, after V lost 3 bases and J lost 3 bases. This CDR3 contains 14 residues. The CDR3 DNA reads TGTGCCAGCAGTTTGACAGGGGGCAAAAACATTCAGTACTTC. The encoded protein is CASSLTGGKNIQYF.

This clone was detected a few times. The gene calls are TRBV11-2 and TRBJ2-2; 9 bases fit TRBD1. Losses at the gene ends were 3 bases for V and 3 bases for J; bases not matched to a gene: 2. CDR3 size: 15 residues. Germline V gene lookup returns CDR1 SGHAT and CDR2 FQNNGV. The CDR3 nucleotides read TGTGCCAGCAGCTTCACAGGGGGCGACACCGGGGAGCTGTTTTTT. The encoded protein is CASSFTGGDTGELFF.

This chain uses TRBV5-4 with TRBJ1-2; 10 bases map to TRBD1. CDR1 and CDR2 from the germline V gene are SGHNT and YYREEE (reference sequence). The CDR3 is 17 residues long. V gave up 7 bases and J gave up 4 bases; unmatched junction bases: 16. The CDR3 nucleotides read TGTGCCAGCGGTCGGGACAGGGGCGACCAAAGGGGCTATGGCTACACCTTC. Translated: CASGRDRGDQRGYGYTF.

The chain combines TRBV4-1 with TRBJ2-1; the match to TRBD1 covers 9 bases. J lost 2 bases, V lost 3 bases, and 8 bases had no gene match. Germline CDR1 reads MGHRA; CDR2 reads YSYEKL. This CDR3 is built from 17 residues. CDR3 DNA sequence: TGCGCCAGCAGCCAGGGACAGGGAGGGCGAACCTACAATGAGCAGTTCTTC. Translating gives CASSQGQGGRTYNEQFF.

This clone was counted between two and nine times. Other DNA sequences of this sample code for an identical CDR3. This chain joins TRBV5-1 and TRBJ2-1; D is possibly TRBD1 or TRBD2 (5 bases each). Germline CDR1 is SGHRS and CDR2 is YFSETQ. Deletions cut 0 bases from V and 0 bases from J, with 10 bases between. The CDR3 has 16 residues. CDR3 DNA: TGCGCCAGCAGCTTGGCCGGGGCGAGCTCCTACAATGAGCAGTTCTTC. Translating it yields CASSLAGASSYNEQFF.

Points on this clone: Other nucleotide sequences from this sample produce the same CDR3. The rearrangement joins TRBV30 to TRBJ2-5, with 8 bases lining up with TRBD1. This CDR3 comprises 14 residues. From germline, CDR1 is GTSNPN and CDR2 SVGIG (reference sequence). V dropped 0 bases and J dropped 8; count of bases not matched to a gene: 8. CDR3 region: CAWSVTGAQGTQYF. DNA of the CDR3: TGTGCCTGGAGTGTGACAGGGGCCCAAGGCACCCAGTACTTC.

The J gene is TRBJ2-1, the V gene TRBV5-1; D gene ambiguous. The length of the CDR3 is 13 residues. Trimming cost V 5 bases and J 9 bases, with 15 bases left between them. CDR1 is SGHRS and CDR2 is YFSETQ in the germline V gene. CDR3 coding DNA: TGCGCCAGCAGTCCACTCCTCCTTGGTGAGCAGTTCTTC. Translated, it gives CASSPLLLGEQFF.

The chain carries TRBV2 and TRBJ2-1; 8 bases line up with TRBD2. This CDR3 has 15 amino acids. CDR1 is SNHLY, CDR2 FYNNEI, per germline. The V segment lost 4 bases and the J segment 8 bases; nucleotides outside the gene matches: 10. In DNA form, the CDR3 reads TGTGCCAGCAGTGCAAGGGGCGGGAGGATCGATGAGCAGTTCTTC. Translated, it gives CASSARGGRIDEQFF. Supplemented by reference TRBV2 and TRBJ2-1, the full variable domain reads EPEVTQTPSHQVTQMGQEVILRCVPISNHLYFYWYRQILGQKVEFLVSFYNNEISEKSEIFDDQFSVERPDGSNFTLKIRSTKLEDSAMYFCASSARGGRIDEQFFGPGTRLTVL.

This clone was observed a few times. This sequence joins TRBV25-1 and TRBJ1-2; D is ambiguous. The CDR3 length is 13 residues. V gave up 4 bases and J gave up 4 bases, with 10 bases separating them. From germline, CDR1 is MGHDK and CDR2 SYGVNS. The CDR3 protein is CASSGTAFYGYTF. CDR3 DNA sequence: TGTGCCAGCAGTGGTACCGCCTTCTATGGCTACACCTTC.

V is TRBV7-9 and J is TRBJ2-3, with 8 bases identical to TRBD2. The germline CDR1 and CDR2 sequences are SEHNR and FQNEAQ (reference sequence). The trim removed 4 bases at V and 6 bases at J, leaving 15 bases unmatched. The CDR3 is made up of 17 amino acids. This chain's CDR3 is CASSSLGRAGADDTQYF. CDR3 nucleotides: TGTGCCAGCAGCTCCCTCGGGAGAGCGGGAGCCGACGATACGCAGTATTTT.

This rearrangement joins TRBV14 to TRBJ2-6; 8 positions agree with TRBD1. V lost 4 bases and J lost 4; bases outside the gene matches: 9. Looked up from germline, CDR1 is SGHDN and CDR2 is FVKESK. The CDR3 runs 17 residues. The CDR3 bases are TGTGCCAGCAGCCGTCGCGCAGGGGGCAGCGGGGCCAACGTCCTGACTTTC. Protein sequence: CASSRRAGGSGANVLTF.

CDR3 sequence (DNA): TGTGCCATCAGTGAGGTTAGCGGACTCTACGAGCAGTACTTC. The encoded protein is CAISEVSGLYEQYF. The chain links TRBV10-3 to TRBJ2-7, with D possibly TRBD2 on 6 matching bases. Between the trimmed V and J ends, which lost 2 bases and 3 bases, there was a span of 11 bases. The CDR3 has 14 residues. The germline CDR1 and CDR2 sequences are ENHRY and SYGVKD.

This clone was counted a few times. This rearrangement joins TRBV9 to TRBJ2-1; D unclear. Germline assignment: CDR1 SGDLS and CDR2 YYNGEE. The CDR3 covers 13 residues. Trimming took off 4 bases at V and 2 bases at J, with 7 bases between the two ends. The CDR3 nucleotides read TGTGCCAGCAGCCCACAGCCCTACAATGAGCAGTTCTTC. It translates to CASSPQPYNEQFF.

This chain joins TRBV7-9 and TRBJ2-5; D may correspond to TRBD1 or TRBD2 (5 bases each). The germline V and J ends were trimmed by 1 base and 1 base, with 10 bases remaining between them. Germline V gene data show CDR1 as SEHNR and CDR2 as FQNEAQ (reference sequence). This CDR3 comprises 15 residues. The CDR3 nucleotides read TGTGCCAGCAGCTTAGTCGGGACGGTCCAAGAGACCCAGTACTTC. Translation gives CASSLVGTVQETQYF.

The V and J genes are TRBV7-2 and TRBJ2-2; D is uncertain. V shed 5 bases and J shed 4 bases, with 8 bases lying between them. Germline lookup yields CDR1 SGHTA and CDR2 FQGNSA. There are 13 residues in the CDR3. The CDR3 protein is CASSRRVTGELFF. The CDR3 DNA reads TGTGCCAGCAGCCGAAGGGTCACCGGGGAGCTGTTTTTT.

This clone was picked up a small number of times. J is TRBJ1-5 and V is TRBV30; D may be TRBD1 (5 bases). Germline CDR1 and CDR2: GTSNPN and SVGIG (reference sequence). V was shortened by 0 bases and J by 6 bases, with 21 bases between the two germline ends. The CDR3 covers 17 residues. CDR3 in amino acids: CAWSVSMKGTGIQPQHF. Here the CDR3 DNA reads TGTGCCTGGAGTGTGAGTATGAAGGGGACGGGTATTCAGCCCCAGCATTTT.

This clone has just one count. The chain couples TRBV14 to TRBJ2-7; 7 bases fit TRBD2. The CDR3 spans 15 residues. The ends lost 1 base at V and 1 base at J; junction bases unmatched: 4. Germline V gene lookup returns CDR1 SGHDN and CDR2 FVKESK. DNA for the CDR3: TGTGCCAGCAGCCAAGTGGGTAGCGGGTCCTACGAGCAGTACTTC. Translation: CASSQVGSGSYEQYF.